This entry lists 21 T cell receptor beta chains sequenced from one sample in a study of human T cells and chemical hapten exposure (dated by TCRdb to 2020 to 2023). The sample's time point label, decoded: pre-sensitization, week 0. According to the study, the label for this sample's treatment or condition signals: therapeutic diphenylcyclopropenone sensitization with weekly scalp DPC. The library was made by RACE. Sequencing instrument: NextSeq 500. TCRdb handled the public reads itself, with Q25 trimming in fastp and clone calling in MiXCR, and kept productive beta chains. Each CDR3 protein appears once, grouped with its most common genes and DNA. This sample is represented by approximately 260,000 distinct CDR3 sequences; 8.6% of them were singletons. The ten largest clonotypes hold about 2.5% of the sample. Sequencing used whole blood, obtained in connection with sensitization to the hapten diphenylcyclopropenone (DPC). These TCRs come from a woman aged 40-49 years with alopecia areata. Some clones in this sample may be carry-over from other donors' samples.

The CDR3 DNA is TGTGCCAGCACCACGCCCCTACTAGCGGGAGACAATGAGCAGTTCTTC. Amino acid sequence: CASTTPLLAGDNEQFF. The chain has TRBV12-3 or TRBV12-4 and TRBJ2-1, with 11 bases identical to TRBD2. V shed 7 bases and J 5 bases; nucleotides not matched to a gene: 10. CDR3 length: 16 residues.

The CDR3 sequence: CASSQDHGTMSYEQYF. The CDR3 bases are TGTGCCAGCAGCCAAGATCATGGGACTATGTCCTACGAGCAGTACTTC. The chain recombines TRBV3-1 with TRBJ2-7; TRBD2 agrees at 7 bases. Germline CDR1 and CDR2: LGHDT and YNNKEL (reference sequence). V shed 0 bases and J 1 base; nucleotides not matched to a gene: 6. This CDR3 has 16 residues.

Many counts were recorded for this clonotype. V and J are TRBV12-3 or TRBV12-4 and TRBJ1-2, with unresolved D. Between the trimmed V and J ends, which lost 3 bases and 8 bases, there was a span of 10 bases. The CDR3 runs 12 residues. CDR3 DNA sequence: TGTGCCAGCAGTTTTGAGGGCGTAGGCTACACCTTC. Its translation is CASSFEGVGYTF.

The J gene is TRBJ1-4, the V gene TRBV10-3; D might be TRBD1 (5 bases). V shed 2 bases and J shed 6 bases, with 10 bases lying between them. Germline CDR1 is ENHRY and CDR2 is SYGVKD. The CDR3 length is 14 residues. This CDR3 reads CAISEGQGDEKLFF. The CDR3, as DNA: TGTGCCATCAGTGAGGGGCAGGGTGATGAAAAACTGTTTTTT.

The chain combines TRBV20-1 with TRBJ1-5; D is perhaps TRBD1 (5 bases). This CDR3 is built from 14 residues. Germline V gives CDR1 DFQATT, CDR2 SNEGSKA (reference sequence). V lost 5 bases and J lost 5, with 16 bases in between. The CDR3 region has the DNA TGCAGTGCTCCTATGACGACAGCAGATCAGCCCCAGCATTTT. It translates to CSAPMTTADQPQHF.

Many counts were recorded for this clonotype. The rearrangement links TRBV7-2 to TRBJ1-6; 8 nucleotides match TRBD1. The J segment lost 7 bases and the V segment lost 4 bases, leaving 6 bases of the junction unmatched. This CDR3 is built from 15 residues. Germline CDR1 is SGHTA and CDR2 is FQGNSA. The CDR3 is CASSWGQAGNSPLHF. The DNA for the CDR3 is TGTGCCAGCAGCTGGGGACAGGCGGGAAATTCACCCCTCCACTTT.

The chain employs TRBV7-9 and TRBJ2-7; possibly TRBD2 for D (5 bases). CDR3 length equals 14 residues. Germline loops: CDR1 SEHNR, CDR2 FQNEAQ (reference sequence). Trimming stripped 1 base from V and 1 base from J, with 8 bases between. The CDR3 nucleotides are TGTGCCAGCAGCTTAGTACCGGGGTCCTACGAGCAGTACTTC. Residues: CASSLVPGSYEQYF. The complete variable domain, with remaining parts taken from reference TRBV7-9 and TRBJ2-7, reads DTGVSQNPRHKITKRGQNVTFRCDPISEHNRLYWYRQTLGQGPEFLTYFQNEAQLEKSRLLSDRFSAERPKGSFSTLEIQRTEQGDSAMYLCASSLVPGSYEQYFGPGTRLTVT.

Many counts were recorded for this clonotype. This sequence joins TRBV7-2 and TRBJ1-5; no reliable D call. CDR1 and CDR2 (germline): SGHTA, FQGNSA. The CDR3 consists of 13 residues. V lost 3 bases and J 0 bases, leaving 3 bases between the germline ends. As DNA, the CDR3 is TGTGCCAGCAGCTTCGTTAGCAATCAGCCCCAGCATTTT. The encoded protein is CASSFVSNQPQHF.

This clonotype was seen at least ten times. The chain is built from TRBV6-6 and TRBJ2-7, with TRBD2 as a possible D gene (5 bases). Germline-derived CDR1 and CDR2 are MNHNY and SVGAGI (reference sequence). The CDR3 length is 16 residues. V lost 4 bases, J lost 0 bases, and 16 bases lay in between. The CDR3 DNA reads TGTGCCAGCAGTTCCCCCGCGAGGGCTAGCTCCTACGAGCAGTACTTC. Its protein is CASSSPARASSYEQYF.

This chain connects TRBV5-1 to TRBJ2-5; perhaps D is TRBD1 or TRBD2 (5 bases each). There are 15 residues in the CDR3. V lost 4 bases and J lost 5, with 18 bases in between. Germline CDR1 reads SGHRS; CDR2 reads YFSETQ. Here the CDR3 reads CASSATGTPGETQYF. The CDR3 coding sequence is TGCGCCAGCAGCGCGACCGGGACCCCTGGGGAGACCCAGTACTTC.

This clonotype was observed a few times. The chain joins TRBV10-3 to TRBJ1-2; TRBD1 is a possible D gene (5 bases). In germline, CDR1 is ENHRY, CDR2 SYGVKD. The CDR3 is made up of 12 amino acids. V lost 10 bases and J lost 7, with 16 bases in between. The CDR3 DNA is TGTGCCAGTACCGGGACGGGCTTTGGCTACACCTTC. This translates into CASTGTGFGYTF.

At least ten counts were recorded for this clonotype. The rearrangement joins TRBV3-1 to TRBJ2-7; the match to TRBD2 covers 10 bases. Germline V CDR1 and CDR2: LGHDT, YNNKEL (reference sequence). The CDR3 extends over 15 amino acids. V was pared by 6 bases and J by 4 bases, with 9 bases of the junction left unmatched. DNA of the CDR3: TGTGCCAGCAGAGGTGGAGCTAGCGGGAGTTACGAGCAGTACTTC. Protein sequence: CASRGGASGSYEQYF.

The chain carries TRBV6-5 and TRBJ2-7; TRBD2 agrees at 7 bases. Germline lookup yields CDR1 MNHEY and CDR2 SVGAGI. The CDR3 length is 16 residues. The V segment lost 6 bases and the J segment 2 bases; nucleotides outside the gene matches: 13. CDR3: CASSPLQRAGTYEQYF. CDR3 nucleotide sequence: TGTGCCAGCAGCCCCCTCCAGAGAGCGGGGACCTACGAGCAGTACTTC.

This chain uses TRBV5-1 with TRBJ2-1; no reliable D call. V shed 5 bases and J shed 3 bases, with 15 bases lying between them. In germline, CDR1 is SGHRS, CDR2 YFSETQ. This CDR3 has 15 amino acids. The CDR3 here is CASSPGHSDYNEQFF. Here the CDR3 DNA reads TGCGCCAGCAGTCCGGGTCACTCTGACTACAATGAGCAGTTCTTC.

The gene calls are TRBV4-1 and TRBJ2-3; D might be TRBD2 (6 bases). The V end was cut by 2 bases, the J end by 2 bases, with 23 bases between. The germline CDR1 and CDR2 sequences are MGHRA and YSYEKL. The CDR3 has 19 residues. The CDR3 DNA reads as TGCGCCAGCAGCCAACCCCCCCTGGACTTGCGGGGTAACACAGATACGCAGTATTTT. Its protein product is CASSQPPLDLRGNTDTQYF.

The chain has TRBV12-3 or TRBV12-4 and TRBJ2-3; D is perhaps TRBD1 (5 bases). V gave up 7 bases and J gave up 3 bases, with 11 bases separating them. There are 13 residues in the CDR3. The CDR3 loop is CASNQGYTDTQYF. CDR3 sequence (DNA): TGTGCCAGCAACCAGGGTTATACAGATACGCAGTATTTT.

This clonotype was counted a few times. The gene calls are TRBV18 and TRBJ2-7, with D maybe TRBD2 (5 bases). V lost 1 base and J lost 6, with 10 bases in between. The CDR3 consists of 13 residues. Germline V gene lookup returns CDR1 KGHSH and CDR2 LQKENI. The CDR3 reads CASSPLEGSEQYF. CDR3 bases: TGTGCCAGCTCACCACTTGAGGGATCCGAGCAGTACTTC.

The chain couples TRBV2 to TRBJ1-3; a possible D gene is TRBD1 (6 bases). This CDR3 comprises 17 residues. V gave up 5 bases and J gave up 0 bases, with 17 bases separating them. The germline V gene encodes CDR1 SNHLY and CDR2 FYNNEI. CDR3 region: CASSFYPGQDSGNTIYF. CDR3 in DNA: TGTGCCAGCAGTTTTTACCCGGGACAAGACTCTGGAAACACCATATATTTT.

The V and J genes are TRBV6-1 and TRBJ2-1; TRBD2 might be the D (5 bases). CDR1 is MNHNS and CDR2 is SASEGT in the germline V gene. The CDR3 loop spans 13 amino acids. Trimming cost V 0 bases and J 10 bases, with 10 bases left between them. The DNA for the CDR3 is TGTGCCAGCAGTGAAGCGGTGACGGGAGAGCAGTTCTTC. This encodes CASSEAVTGEQFF.

This clonotype was recorded only once. This chain joins TRBV4-2 and TRBJ2-7; D gene uncertain. The V gene's germline CDR1 is LGHNA and CDR2 YNFKEQ. This CDR3 is 14 amino acids long. V was clipped by 0 bases and J by 2 bases, with 8 bases between them. The CDR3 is CASSQDGATYEQYF. CDR3 bases: TGTGCCAGCAGCCAAGATGGAGCAACCTACGAGCAGTACTTC.

This clonotype was detected a few times. J is TRBJ2-3 and V is TRBV20-1; 9 bases align to TRBD2. The V segment lost 6 bases and the J segment 3 bases; nucleotides outside the gene matches: 13. This CDR3 comprises 16 residues. Germline V CDR1 and CDR2: DFQATT, SNEGSKA (reference sequence). The CDR3 DNA reads TGCAGTGCCTACTCGGTAGCGGGAGCGAGGACAGATACGCAGTATTTT. It codes for CSAYSVAGARTDTQYF.